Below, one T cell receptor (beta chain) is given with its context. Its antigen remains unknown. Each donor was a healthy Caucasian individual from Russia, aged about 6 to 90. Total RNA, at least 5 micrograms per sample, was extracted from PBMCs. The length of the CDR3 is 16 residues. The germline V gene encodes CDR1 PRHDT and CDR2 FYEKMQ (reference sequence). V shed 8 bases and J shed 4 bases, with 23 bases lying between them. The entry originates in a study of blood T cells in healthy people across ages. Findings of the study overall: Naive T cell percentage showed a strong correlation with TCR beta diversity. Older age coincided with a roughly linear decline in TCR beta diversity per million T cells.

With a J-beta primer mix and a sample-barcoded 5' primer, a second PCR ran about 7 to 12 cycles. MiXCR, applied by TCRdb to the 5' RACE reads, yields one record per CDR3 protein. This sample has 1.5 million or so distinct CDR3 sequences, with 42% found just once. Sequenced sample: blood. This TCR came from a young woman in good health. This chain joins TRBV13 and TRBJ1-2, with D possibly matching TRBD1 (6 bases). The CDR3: CASGTRGRASGYGYTF. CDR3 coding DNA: TGTGCCAGCGGGACCAGGGGCAGGGCCAGTGGCTATGGCTACACCTTC. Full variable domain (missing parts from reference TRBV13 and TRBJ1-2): AAGVIQSPRHLIKEKRETATLKCYPIPRHDTVYWYQQGPGQDPQFLISFYEKMQSDKGSIPDRFSAQQFSDYHSELNMSSLELGDSALYFCASGTRGRASGYGYTFGSGTRLTVV.